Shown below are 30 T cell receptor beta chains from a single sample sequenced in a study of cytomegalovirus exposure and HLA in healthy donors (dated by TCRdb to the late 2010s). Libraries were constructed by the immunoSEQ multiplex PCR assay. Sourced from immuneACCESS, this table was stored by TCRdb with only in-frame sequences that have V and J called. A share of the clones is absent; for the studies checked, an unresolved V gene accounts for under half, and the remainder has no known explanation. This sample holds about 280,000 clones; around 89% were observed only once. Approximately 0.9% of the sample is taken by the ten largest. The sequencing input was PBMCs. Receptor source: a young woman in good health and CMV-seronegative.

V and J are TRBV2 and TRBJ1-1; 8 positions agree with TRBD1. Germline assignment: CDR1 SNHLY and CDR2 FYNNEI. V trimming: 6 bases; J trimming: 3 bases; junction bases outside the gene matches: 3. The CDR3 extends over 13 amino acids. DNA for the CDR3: TGTGCCAGCAGAACAGGGGGATACACTGAAGCTTTCTTT. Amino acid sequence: CASRTGGYTEAFF. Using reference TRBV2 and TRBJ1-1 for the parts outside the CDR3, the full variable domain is EPEVTQTPSHQVTQMGQEVILRCVPISNHLYFYWYRQILGQKVEFLVSFYNNEISEKSEIFDDQFSVERPDGSNFTLKIRSTKLEDSAMYFCASRTGGYTEAFFGQGTRLTVV.

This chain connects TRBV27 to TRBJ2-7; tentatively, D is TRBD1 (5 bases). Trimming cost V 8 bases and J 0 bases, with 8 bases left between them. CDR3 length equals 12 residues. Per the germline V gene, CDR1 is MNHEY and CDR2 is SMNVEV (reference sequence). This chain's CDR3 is CASLDNSYEQYF. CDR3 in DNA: TGTGCCAGCCTGGACAACTCCTACGAGCAGTACTTC.

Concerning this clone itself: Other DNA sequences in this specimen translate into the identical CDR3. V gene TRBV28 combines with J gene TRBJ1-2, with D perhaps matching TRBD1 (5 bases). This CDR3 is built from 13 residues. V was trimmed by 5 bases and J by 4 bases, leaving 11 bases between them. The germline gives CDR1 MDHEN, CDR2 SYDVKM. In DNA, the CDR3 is TGTGCCAGCAGTCCTACAGGAAGCTATGGCTACACCTTC. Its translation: CASSPTGSYGYTF.

DNA for the CDR3: TGTGCCAGCAGCGCTCTTAGCGGTGGTATATCCTACGAGCAGTACTTC. This gives the protein CASSALSGGISYEQYF. This chain joins TRBV7-6 and TRBJ2-7; possibly TRBD2 for D (6 bases). V lost 5 bases to trimming and J lost 1 base, with 18 bases between them. The CDR3 is made up of 16 amino acids. Germline-derived CDR1 and CDR2 are SGHVS and FNYEAQ.

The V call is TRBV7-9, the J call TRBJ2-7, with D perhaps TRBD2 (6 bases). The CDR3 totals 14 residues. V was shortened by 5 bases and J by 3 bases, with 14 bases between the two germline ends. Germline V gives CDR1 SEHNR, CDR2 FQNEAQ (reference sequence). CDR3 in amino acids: CASSPPTGVYEQYF. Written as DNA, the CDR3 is TGTGCCAGCAGCCCCCCTACGGGAGTCTACGAGCAGTACTTC.

CDR3 amino acids: CASSARQGIVSYNEQFF. The CDR3 region has the DNA TGTGCCAGCAGCGCCCGTCAGGGAATCGTAAGCTACAATGAGCAGTTCTTC. This rearrangement joins TRBV9 to TRBJ2-1, with D perhaps TRBD1 (5 bases). CDR3 length: 17 residues. Germline-derived CDR1 and CDR2 are SGDLS and YYNGEE. The V gene lost 3 bases and the J gene lost 3 bases, with 19 bases spanning the gap.

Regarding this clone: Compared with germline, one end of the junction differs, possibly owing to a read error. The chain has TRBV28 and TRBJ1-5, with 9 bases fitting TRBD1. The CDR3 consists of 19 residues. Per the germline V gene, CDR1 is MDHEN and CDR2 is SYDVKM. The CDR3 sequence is CASRFSADRGGLGNQPQHF. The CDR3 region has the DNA TGTGCCAGCCGTTTTTCTGCGGACAGGGGTGGTTTAGGTAATCAGCCCCAGCATTTT.

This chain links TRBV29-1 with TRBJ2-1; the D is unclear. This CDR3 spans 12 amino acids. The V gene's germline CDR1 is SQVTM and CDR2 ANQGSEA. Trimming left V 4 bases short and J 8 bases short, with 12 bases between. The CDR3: CSVGGILDEQFF. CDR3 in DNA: TGCAGCGTTGGCGGAATCCTCGATGAGCAGTTCTTC.

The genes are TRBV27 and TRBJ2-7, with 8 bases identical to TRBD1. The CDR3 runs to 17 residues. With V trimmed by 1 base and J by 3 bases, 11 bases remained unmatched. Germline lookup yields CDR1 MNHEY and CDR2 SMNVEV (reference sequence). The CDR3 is CASSLFGDRGPNYEQYF. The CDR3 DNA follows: TGTGCCAGCAGTTTATTCGGTGACAGGGGACCCAACTACGAGCAGTACTTC.

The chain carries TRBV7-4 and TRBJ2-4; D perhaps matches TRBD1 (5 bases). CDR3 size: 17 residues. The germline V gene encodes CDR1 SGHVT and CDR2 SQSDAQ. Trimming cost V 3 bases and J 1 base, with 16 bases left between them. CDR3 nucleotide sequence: TGTGCCAGCAGCTTGCCGTCCAGGGTGACGGCCAAAAACATTCAGTACTTC. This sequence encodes CASSLPSRVTAKNIQYF.

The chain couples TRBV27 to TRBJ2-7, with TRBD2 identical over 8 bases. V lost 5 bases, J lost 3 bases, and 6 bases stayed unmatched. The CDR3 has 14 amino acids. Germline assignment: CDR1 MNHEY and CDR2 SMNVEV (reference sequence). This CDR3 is CASSRAGLVYEQYF. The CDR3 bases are TGTGCCAGCAGTCGCGCGGGACTAGTCTACGAGCAGTACTTC.

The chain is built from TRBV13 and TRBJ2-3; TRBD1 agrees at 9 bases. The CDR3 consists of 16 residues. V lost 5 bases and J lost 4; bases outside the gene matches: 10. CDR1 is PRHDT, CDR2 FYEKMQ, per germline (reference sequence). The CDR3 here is CASSAGTGWWADTQYF. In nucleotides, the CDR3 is TGTGCCAGCAGCGCCGGGACAGGGTGGTGGGCAGATACGCAGTATTTT. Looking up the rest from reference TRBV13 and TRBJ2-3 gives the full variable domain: AAGVIQSPRHLIKEKRETATLKCYPIPRHDTVYWYQQGPGQDPQFLISFYEKMQSDKGSIPDRFSAQQFSDYHSELNMSSLELGDSALYFCASSAGTGWWADTQYFGPGTRLTVL.

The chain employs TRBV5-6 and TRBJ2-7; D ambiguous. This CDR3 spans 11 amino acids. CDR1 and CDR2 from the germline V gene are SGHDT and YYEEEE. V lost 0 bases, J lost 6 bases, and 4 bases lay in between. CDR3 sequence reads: CASSLGPEQYF. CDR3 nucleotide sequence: TGTGCCAGCAGCTTGGGGCCCGAGCAGTACTTC.

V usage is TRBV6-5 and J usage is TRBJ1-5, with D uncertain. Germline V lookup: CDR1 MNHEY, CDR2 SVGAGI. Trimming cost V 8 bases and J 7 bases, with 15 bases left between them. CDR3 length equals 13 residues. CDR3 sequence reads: CASRGSVEQPQHF. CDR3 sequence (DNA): TGTGCCAGCCGAGGAAGTGTTGAACAGCCCCAGCATTTT.

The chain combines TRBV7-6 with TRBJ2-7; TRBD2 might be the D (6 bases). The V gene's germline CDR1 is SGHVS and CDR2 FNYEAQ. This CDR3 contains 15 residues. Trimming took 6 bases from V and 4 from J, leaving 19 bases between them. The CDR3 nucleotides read TGTGCCAGCAGTGTACTGGGGGGAGAGATGTACGAGCAGTACTTC. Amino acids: CASSVLGGEMYEQYF.

The CDR3 DNA follows: TGTGCCATCACCGGGGGGCCGAACACTGAAGCTTTCTTT. Its protein is CAITGGPNTEAFF. V is TRBV10-3 and J is TRBJ1-1; possible D gene TRBD1, 6 bases. The CDR3 runs 13 residues. The ends were cut back, 7 bases at V and 1 base at J, with 10 bases in the middle. Germline CDR1 and CDR2: ENHRY and SYGVKD.

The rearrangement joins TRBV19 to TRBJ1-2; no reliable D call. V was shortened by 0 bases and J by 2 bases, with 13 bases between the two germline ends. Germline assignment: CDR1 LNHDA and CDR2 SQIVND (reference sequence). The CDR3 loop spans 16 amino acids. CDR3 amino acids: CASSIDRGILNYGYTF. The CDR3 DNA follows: TGTGCCAGTAGTATAGATCGAGGGATTCTCAACTATGGCTACACCTTC.

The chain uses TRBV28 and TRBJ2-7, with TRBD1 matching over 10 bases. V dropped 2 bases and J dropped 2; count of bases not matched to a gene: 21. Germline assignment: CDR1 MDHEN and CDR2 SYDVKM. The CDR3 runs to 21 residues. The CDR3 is CASSLILPGQGTPLATYEQYF. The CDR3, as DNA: TGTGCCAGCAGTTTAATTCTGCCGGGACAGGGGACTCCTCTGGCAACCTACGAGCAGTACTTC.

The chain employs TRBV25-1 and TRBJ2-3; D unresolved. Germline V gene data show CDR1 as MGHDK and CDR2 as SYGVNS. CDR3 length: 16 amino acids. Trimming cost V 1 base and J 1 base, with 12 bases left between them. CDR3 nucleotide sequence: TGTGCCAGCAGTGAATTATTTTCTGGCCGCACAGATACGCAGTATTTT. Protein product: CASSELFSGRTDTQYF.

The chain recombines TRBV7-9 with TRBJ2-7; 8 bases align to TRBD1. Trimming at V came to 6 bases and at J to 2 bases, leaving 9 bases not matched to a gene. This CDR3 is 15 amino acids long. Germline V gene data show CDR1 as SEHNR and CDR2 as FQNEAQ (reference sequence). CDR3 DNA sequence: TGTGCCAGCAGTTCTGGACAGGGCTCCCCCTACGAGCAGTACTTC. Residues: CASSSGQGSPYEQYF. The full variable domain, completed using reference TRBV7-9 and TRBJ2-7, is DTGVSQNPRHKITKRGQNVTFRCDPISEHNRLYWYRQTLGQGPEFLTYFQNEAQLEKSRLLSDRFSAERPKGSFSTLEIQRTEQGDSAMYLCASSSGQGSPYEQYFGPGTRLTVT.

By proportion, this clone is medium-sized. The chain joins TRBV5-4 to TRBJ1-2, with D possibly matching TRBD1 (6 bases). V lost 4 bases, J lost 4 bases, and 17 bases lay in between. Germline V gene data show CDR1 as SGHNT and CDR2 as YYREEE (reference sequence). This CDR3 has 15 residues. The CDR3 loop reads CASSGAQQGLYGYTF. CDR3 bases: TGTGCCAGCAGCGGAGCTCAGCAGGGGCTCTATGGCTACACCTTC.

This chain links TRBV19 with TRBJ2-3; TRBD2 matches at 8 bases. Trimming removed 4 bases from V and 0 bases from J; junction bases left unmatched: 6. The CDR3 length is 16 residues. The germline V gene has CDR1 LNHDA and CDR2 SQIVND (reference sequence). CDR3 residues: CASSKTSVFSTDTQYF. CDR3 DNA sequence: TGTGCCAGTAGTAAGACTAGCGTATTTAGCACAGATACGCAGTATTTT.

CDR3 loop: CASSLGGGLGGYTF. The DNA of the CDR3 is TGCGCCAGCAGCTTGGGCGGGGGGCTTGGTGGCTACACCTTC. V is TRBV5-1 and J is TRBJ1-2, with D perhaps matching TRBD1 (6 bases). The CDR3 has 14 amino acids. Germline CDR1 SGHRS, CDR2 YFSETQ. Trimming removed 0 bases at V and 7 bases at J, with 13 bases between. The entire variable domain, with the rest obtained from reference TRBV5-1 and TRBJ1-2, is as follows: KAGVTQTPRYLIKTRGQQVTLSCSPISGHRSVSWYQQTPGQGLQFLFEYFSETQRNKGNFPGRFSGRQFSNSRSEMNVSTLELGDSALYLCASSLGGGLGGYTFGSGTRLTVV.

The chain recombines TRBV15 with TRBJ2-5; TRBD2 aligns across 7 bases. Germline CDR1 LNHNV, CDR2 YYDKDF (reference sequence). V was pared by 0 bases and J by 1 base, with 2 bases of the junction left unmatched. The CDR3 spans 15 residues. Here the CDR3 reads CATSRDRLAQETQYF. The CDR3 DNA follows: TGTGCCACCAGCAGAGATAGACTAGCCCAAGAGACCCAGTACTTC. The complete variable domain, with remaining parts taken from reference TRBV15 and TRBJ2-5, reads DAMVIQNPRYQVTQFGKPVTLSCSQTLNHNVMYWYQQKSSQAPKLLFHYYDKDFNNEADTPDNFQSRRPNTSFCFLDIRSPGLGDTAMYLCATSRDRLAQETQYFGPGTRLLVL.

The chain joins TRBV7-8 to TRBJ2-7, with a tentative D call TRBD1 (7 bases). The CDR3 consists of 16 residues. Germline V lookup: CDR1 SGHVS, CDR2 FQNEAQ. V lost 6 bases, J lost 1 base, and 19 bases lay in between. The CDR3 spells CASRGGGQVLSYEQYF. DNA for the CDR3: TGTGCCAGCAGGGGGGGAGGACAGGTCTTATCCTACGAGCAGTACTTC.

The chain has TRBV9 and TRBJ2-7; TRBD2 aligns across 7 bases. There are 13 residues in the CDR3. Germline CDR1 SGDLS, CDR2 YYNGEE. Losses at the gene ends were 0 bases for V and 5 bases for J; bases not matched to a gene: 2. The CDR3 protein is CASSVAGGNEQYF. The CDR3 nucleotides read TGTGCCAGCAGCGTAGCCGGGGGGAACGAGCAGTACTTC.

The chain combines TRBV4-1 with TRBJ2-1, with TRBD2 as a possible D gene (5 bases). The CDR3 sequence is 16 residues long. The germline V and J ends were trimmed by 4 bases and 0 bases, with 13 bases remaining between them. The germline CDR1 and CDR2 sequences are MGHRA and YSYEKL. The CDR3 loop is CASSLLSVVSYNEQFF. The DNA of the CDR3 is TGCGCCAGCAGCCTCCTTAGCGTAGTCTCCTACAATGAGCAGTTCTTC.

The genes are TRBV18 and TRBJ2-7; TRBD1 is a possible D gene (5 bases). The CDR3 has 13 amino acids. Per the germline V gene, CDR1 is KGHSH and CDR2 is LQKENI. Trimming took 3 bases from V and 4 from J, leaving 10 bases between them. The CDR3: CASSPTVGYEQYF. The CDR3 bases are TGTGCCAGCTCACCGACAGTCGGGTACGAGCAGTACTTC. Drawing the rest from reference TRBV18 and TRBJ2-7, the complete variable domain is NAGVMQNPRHLVRRRGQEARLRCSPMKGHSHVYWYRQLPEEGLKFMVYLQKENIIDESGMPKERFSAEFPKEGPSILRIQQVVRGDSAAYFCASSPTVGYEQYFGPGTRLTVT.

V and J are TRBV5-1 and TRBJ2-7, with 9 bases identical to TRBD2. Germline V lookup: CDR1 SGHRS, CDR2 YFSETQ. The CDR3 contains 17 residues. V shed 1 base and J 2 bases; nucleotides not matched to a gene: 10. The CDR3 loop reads CASSLTGAGGPPYEQYF. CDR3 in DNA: TGCGCCAGCAGCTTGACAGGGGCGGGAGGGCCCCCCTACGAGCAGTACTTC. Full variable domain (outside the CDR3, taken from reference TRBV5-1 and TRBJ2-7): KAGVTQTPRYLIKTRGQQVTLSCSPISGHRSVSWYQQTPGQGLQFLFEYFSETQRNKGNFPGRFSGRQFSNSRSEMNVSTLELGDSALYLCASSLTGAGGPPYEQYFGPGTRLTVT.

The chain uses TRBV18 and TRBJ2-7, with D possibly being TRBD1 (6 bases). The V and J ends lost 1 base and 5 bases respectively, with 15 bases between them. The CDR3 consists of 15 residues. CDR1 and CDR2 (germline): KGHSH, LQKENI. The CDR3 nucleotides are TGTGCCAGCTCACCACGGCAGGGGACGAGAAACGAGCAGTACTTC. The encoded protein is CASSPRQGTRNEQYF.